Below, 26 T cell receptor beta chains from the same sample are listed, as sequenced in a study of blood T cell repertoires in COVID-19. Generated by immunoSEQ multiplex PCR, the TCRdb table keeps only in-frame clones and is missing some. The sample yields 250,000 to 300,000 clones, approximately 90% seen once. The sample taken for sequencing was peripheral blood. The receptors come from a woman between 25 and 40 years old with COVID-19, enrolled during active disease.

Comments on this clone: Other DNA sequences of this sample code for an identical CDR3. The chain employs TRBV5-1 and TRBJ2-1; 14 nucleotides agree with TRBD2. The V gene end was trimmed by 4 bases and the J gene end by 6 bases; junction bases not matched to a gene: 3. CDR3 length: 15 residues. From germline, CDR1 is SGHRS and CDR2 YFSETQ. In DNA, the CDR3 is TGCGCCAGCAGCCCGGGACTAGCGGGAGTCAATGAGCAGTTCTTC. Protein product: CASSPGLAGVNEQFF.

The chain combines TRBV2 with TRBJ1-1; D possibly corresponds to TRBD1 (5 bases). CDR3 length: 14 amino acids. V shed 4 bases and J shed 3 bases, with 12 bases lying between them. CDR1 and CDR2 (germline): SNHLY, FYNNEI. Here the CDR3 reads CASSVGGVDTEAFF. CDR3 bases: TGTGCCAGCAGTGTGGGGGGGGTGGACACTGAAGCTTTCTTT.

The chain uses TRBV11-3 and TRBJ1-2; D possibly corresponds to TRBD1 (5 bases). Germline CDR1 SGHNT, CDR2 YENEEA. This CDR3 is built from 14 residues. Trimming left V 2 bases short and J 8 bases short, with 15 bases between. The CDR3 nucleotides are TGTGCCAGCAGCTTATGCAGGGTGTGGTTAGGCTACACCTTC. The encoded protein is CASSLCRVWLGYTF. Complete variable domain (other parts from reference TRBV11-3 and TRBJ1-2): EAGVVQSPRYKIIEKKQPVAFWCNPISGHNTLYWYLQNLGQGPELLIRYENEEAVDDSQLPKDRFSAERLKGVDSTLKIQPAELGDSAVYLCASSLCRVWLGYTFGSGTRLTVV.

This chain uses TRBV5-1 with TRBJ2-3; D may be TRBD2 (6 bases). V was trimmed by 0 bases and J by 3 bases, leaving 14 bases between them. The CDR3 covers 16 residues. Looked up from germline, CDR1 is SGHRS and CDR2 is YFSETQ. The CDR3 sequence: CASSLGVGGMTDTQYF. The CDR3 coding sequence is TGCGCCAGCAGCTTGGGGGTTGGCGGGATGACAGATACGCAGTATTTT.

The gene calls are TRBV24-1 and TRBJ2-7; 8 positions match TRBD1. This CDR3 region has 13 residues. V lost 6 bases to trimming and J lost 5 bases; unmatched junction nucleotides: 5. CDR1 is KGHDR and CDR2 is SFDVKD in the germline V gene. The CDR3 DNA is TGTGCCACCAGTTCGACAGGGGAAAACGAGCAGTACTTC. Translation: CATSSTGENEQYF.

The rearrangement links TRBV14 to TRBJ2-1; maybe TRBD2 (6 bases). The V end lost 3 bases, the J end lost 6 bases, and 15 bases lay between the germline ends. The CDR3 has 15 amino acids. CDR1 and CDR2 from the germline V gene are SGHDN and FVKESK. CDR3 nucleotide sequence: TGTGCCAGCAGCCATTTACCGGGAGCCCTCAATGAGCAGTTCTTC. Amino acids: CASSHLPGALNEQFF.

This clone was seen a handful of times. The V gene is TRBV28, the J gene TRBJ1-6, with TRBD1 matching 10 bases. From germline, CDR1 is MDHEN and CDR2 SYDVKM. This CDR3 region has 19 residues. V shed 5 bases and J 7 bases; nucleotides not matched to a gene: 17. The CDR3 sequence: CASSPYFDRGQISNSPLHF. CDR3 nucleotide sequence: TGTGCCAGCAGTCCTTACTTCGACAGGGGGCAAATTTCCAATTCACCCCTCCACTTT.

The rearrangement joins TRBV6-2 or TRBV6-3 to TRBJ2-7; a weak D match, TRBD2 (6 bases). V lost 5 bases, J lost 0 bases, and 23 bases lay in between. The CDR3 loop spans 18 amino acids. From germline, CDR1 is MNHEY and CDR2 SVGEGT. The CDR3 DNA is TGTGCCAGCAGTGCCGGGACTTATCACGACAGCCTCTCCTACGAGCAGTACTTC. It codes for CASSAGTYHDSLSYEQYF.

CDR3 region: CASSPQQVRGNTIYF. CDR3 sequence (DNA): TGTGCCAGCAGCCCCCAACAGGTGCGGGGAAACACCATATATTTT. The chain has TRBV7-9 and TRBJ1-3, with D perhaps matching TRBD1 (5 bases). With 5 bases removed from V and 4 bases from J, the gap between germline ends came to 15 bases. This CDR3 region has 15 residues. Germline V gene data show CDR1 as SEHNR and CDR2 as FQNEAQ (reference sequence).

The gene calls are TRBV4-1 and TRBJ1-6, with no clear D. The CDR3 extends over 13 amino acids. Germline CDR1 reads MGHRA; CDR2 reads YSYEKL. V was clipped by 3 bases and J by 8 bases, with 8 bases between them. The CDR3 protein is CASSQGAYSPLHF. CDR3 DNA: TGCGCCAGCAGCCAGGGAGCTTATTCACCCCTCCACTTT.

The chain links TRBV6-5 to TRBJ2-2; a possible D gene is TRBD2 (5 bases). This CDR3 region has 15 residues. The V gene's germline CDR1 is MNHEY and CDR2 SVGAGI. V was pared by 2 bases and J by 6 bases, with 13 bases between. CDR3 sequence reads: CASSYIAGVAGELFF. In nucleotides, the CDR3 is TGTGCCAGCAGTTACATCGCGGGCGTAGCCGGGGAGCTGTTTTTT.

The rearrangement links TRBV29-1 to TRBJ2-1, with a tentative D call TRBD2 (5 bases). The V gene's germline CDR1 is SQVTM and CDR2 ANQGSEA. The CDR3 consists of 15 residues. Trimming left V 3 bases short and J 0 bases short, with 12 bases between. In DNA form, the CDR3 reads TGCAGCGTTGAGGATAGCGATGGCTCCTACAATGAGCAGTTCTTC. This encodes CSVEDSDGSYNEQFF.

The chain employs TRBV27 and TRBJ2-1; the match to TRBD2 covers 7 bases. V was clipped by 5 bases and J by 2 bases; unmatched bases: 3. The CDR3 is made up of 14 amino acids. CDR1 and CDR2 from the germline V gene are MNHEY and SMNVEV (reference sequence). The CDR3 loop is CASSVGTTYNEQFF. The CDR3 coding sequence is TGTGCCAGCAGTGTCGGGACTACCTACAATGAGCAGTTCTTC.

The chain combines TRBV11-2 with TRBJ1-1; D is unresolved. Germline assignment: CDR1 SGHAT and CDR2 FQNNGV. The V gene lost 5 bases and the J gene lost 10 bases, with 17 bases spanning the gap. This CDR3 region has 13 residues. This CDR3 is CASSPGLQLGAFF. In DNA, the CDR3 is TGTGCCAGCAGCCCCGGCCTCCAACTAGGAGCTTTCTTT.

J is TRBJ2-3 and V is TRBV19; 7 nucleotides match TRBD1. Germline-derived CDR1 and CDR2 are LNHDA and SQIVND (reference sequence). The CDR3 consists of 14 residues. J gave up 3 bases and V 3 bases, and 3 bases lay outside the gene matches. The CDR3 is CASSIRRGTDTQYF. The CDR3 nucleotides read TGTGCCAGTAGTATTCGCAGGGGGACAGATACGCAGTATTTT.

The CDR3 region has the DNA TGTGCCAGCAGCTTAGAGAGTGAAGCTTTCTTT. Its protein product is CASSLESEAFF. This chain joins TRBV5-6 and TRBJ1-1, with unresolved D. The CDR3 has 11 amino acids. Looked up from germline, CDR1 is SGHDT and CDR2 is YYEEEE. V lost 2 bases and J 7 bases, leaving 6 bases between the germline ends.

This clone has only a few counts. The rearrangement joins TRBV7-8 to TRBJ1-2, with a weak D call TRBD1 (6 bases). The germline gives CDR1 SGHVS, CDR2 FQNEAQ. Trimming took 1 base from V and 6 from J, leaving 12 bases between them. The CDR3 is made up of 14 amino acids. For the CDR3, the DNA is TGTGCCAGCAGCTTAGTGGGGGCCCTAGATGGCTACACCTTC. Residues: CASSLVGALDGYTF.

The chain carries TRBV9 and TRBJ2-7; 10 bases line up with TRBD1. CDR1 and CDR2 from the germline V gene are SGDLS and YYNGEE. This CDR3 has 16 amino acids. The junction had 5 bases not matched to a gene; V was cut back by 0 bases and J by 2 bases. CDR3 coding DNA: TGTGCCAGCAGCGTAGGGACAGGGGGAAGCCCCTACGAGCAGTACTTC. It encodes CASSVGTGGSPYEQYF.

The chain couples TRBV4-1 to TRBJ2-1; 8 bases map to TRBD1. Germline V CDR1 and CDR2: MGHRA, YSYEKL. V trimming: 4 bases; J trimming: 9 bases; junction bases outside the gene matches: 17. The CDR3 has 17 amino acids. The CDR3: CASSRMGATGESIEQFF. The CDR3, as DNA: TGCGCCAGCAGCCGGATGGGGGCGACAGGGGAGTCGATTGAGCAGTTCTTC.

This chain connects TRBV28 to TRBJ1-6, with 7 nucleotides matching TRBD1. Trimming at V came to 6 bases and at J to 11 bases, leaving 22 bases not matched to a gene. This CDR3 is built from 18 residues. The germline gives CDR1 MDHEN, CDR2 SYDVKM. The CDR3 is CASSPPGGGGLGGPPLHF. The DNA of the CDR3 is TGTGCCAGCAGCCCTCCCGGAGGGGGCGGGCTTGGCGGTCCACCCCTCCACTTT.

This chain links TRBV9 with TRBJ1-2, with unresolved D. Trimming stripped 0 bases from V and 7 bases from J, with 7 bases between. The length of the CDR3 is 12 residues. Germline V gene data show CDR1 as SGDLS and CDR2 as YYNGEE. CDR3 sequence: CASSVDSLGYTF. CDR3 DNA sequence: TGTGCCAGCAGCGTAGACAGCCTTGGCTACACCTTC.

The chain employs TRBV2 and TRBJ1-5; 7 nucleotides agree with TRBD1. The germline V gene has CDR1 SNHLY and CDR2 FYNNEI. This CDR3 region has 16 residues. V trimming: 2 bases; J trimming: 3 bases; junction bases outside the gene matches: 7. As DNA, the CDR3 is TGTGCCAGCAGTGAATCGGGACAGATTTTCAATCAGCCCCAGCATTTT. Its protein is CASSESGQIFNQPQHF.

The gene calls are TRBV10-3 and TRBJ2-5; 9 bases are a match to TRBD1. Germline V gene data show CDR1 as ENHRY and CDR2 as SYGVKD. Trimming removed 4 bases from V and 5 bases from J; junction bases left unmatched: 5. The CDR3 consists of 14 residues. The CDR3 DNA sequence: TGTGCCATCAGTGCTGGACAGGGGTTGGAGACCCAGTACTTC. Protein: CAISAGQGLETQYF.

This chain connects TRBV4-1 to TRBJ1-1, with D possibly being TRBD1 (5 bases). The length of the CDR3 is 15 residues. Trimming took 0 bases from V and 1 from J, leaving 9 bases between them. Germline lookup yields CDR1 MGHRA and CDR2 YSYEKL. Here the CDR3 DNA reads TGCGCCAGCAGCCAAGATCAGGGCCGGAACACTGAAGCTTTCTTT. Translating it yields CASSQDQGRNTEAFF.

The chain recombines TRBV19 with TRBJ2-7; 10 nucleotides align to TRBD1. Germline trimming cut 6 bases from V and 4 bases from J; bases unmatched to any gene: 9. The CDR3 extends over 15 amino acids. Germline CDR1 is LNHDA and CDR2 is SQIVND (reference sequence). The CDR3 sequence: CASRQTGTGAYEQYF. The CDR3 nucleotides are TGTGCCAGTAGGCAAACCGGGACAGGGGCATACGAGCAGTACTTC.

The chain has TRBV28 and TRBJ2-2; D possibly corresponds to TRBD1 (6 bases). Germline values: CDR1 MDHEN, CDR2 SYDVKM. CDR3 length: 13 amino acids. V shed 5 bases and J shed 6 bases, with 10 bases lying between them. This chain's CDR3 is CASSPRGAGELFF. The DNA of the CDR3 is TGTGCCAGCAGTCCCAGGGGCGCCGGGGAGCTGTTTTTT.